The clone carrying this TCR beta chain was seen a few times. What it binds is unknown. TCRdb keeps only in-frame clones here, not all; method: immunoSEQ multiplex PCR. The data hold approximately 1.5 million clones, with 95% to 99% observed a single time. The V gene lost 2 bases and the J gene lost 0 bases, with 6 bases spanning the gap. This CDR3 has 14 amino acids. Germline lookup yields CDR1 MNHEY and CDR2 SVGAGI. The data belong to a study of shared clonotypes between healthy human individuals. Whole-study results and caveats: Generally, estimated richness proved larger in naive subsets than it did in memory subsets.

This clonotype was obtained from a man aged 30 to 39 in good health. This sequence joins TRBV6-5 and TRBJ2-3; D not certain. The specimen sequenced was naive CD4+ T cells sorted from blood. Subset meaning: CD45RA+ positively selected. CDR3 loop: CASSYGSSTDTQYF. CDR3 in DNA: TGTGCCAGCAGTTACGGGTCTAGCACAGATACGCAGTATTTT.